A selection of T cell receptor beta chains follows, all from one sample in a study of CD8 T cells in ankylosing spondylitis. In TCRdb, the 5' RACE reads were re-called with MiXCR into one record per CDR3 protein. Among hundreds of thousands of distinct CDR3 sequences listed, over 9.5% were seen once. The source material was blood, either unsorted or a sorted T cell fraction (not recorded which). The receptors shown here come from a male donor with ankylosing spondylitis. CDR3s include the opening cysteine and the closing phenylalanine or tryptophan. The D gene is left open where the match is weak. Expanded clones get a size class; other rows say once, few or many, or leave the size out.

cdr3_nt,cdr3_aa,clone_size,v_call,j_call,d_call
TGTGCCAGCAGCCAAATCCCAAGTCGTAGCACCGGGGAGCTGTTTTTT,CASSQIPSRSTGELFF,few,TRBV3-1,TRBJ2-2,NA
TGCAGTGCAACCCCTAGCGGGAGGGCCCGCGATACGCAGTATTTT,CSATPSGRARDTQYF,NA,TRBV20-1,TRBJ2-3,TRBD2
TGCAGTGCCGGGGGGGGAGGCGATATGGTTTCACCCCTCCACTTT,CSAGGGGDMVSPLHF,NA,TRBV20-1,TRBJ1-6,NA
TGTGCCAGCAGTGACAGATACAGGGGGCCTGGTGAGCAGTTCTTC,CASSDRYRGPGEQFF,NA,TRBV6-4,TRBJ2-1,TRBD1
TGCGCCAGCAGCCAAGATCCGGGACTTGGAAACACCATATATTTT,CASSQDPGLGNTIYF,many,TRBV4-3,TRBJ1-3,NA
TGTGCCACCAGTGACACGAAACTAGCGGGAAATTACAATGAGCAGTTCTTC,CATSDTKLAGNYNEQFF,many,TRBV24-1,TRBJ2-1,TRBD2
TGTGCCAGCAGCTATATTCCACCCATGAACACTGAAGCTTTCTTT,CASSYIPPMNTEAFF,NA,TRBV7-9,TRBJ1-1,NA
TGCGCCAGCAGCTTACCGGACAAAAGCACAGATACGCAGTATTTT,CASSLPDKSTDTQYF,NA,TRBV5-1,TRBJ2-3,NA
TGTGCCATCAGGGACTATCAAGAGACCCAGTACTTC,CAIRDYQETQYF,few,TRBV10-3,TRBJ2-5,NA
TGTGCCAGCAGTCCCTTTCACAGGGTCCTTTTCAATGAGCAGTTCTTC,CASSPFHRVLFNEQFF,NA,TRBV6-2/TRBV6-3,TRBJ2-1,NA
TGCAGTGCTAGAGAAGGGGGTGTCGGAAACACCATATATTTT,CSAREGGVGNTIYF,many,TRBV20-1,TRBJ1-3,NA
TGCAGTGCAAGTCGGGTTTACTACGAGCAGTACTTC,CSASRVYYEQYF,few,TRBV20-1,TRBJ2-7,NA
TGCAGTGCTCTCACAGGCCATCAGCCCCAGCATTTT,CSALTGHQPQHF,few,TRBV20-1,TRBJ1-5,NA
TGTGCCAGCTCCGGGACAGGGGGCCAGCCCCAGCATTTT,CASSGTGGQPQHF,many,TRBV18,TRBJ1-5,TRBD1
TGTGCCACCAGTGACCCGGGACAGGGGGACTACGAGCAGTACTTC,CATSDPGQGDYEQYF,NA,TRBV24-1,TRBJ2-7,TRBD1
TGTGCCAGCAAGGGCGCACAGTGGAATGAAAAACTGTTTTTT,CASKGAQWNEKLFF,NA,TRBV3-1,TRBJ1-4,NA
TGTGCCAGCAGCTTCCAGCGGGGCAATGAGCAGTTCTTC,CASSFQRGNEQFF,once,TRBV7-3,TRBJ2-1,TRBD2
TGCAGTACCTTAGATAAGGAGTGGACCCAGTACTTC,CSTLDKEWTQYF,many,TRBV20-1,TRBJ2-5,NA
TGCAGTGCGGGAGGACAGGGGTGGACAGATACGCAGTATTTT,CSAGGQGWTDTQYF,few,TRBV20-1,TRBJ2-3,TRBD1
TGTGCCAGCTCACCAAAGGGGTTCCCTGAAGCTTTCTTT,CASSPKGFPEAFF,NA,TRBV18,TRBJ1-1,NA
TGTGCCAGCAGTACTCCGGAGCGGGACGCGAACACCGGGGAGCTGTTTTTT,CASSTPERDANTGELFF,NA,TRBV6-5,TRBJ2-2,TRBD2
TGTGCCAGCAGCAAAAGCGGGAACGATGAGACCCAGTACTTC,CASSKSGNDETQYF,NA,TRBV6-2/TRBV6-3,TRBJ2-5,TRBD2
TGCAGTGCCGAGGGGGGAGATCATGAAAAACTGTTTTTT,CSAEGGDHEKLFF,many,TRBV20-1,TRBJ1-4,NA